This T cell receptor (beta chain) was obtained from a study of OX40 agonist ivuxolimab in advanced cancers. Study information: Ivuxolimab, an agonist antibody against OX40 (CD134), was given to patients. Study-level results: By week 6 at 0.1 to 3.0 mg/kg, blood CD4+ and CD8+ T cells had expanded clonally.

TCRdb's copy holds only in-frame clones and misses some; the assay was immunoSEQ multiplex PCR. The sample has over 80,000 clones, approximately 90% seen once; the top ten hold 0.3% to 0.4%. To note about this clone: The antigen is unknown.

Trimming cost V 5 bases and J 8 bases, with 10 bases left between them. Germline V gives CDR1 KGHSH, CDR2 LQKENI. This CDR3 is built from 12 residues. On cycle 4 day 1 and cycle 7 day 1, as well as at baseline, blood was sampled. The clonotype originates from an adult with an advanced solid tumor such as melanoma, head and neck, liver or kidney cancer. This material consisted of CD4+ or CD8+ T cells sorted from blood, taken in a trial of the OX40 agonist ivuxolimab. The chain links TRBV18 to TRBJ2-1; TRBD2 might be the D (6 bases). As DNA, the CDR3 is TGTGCCAGCTCAAGACTAGTTGATGAGCAGTTCTTC. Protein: CASSRLVDEQFF.